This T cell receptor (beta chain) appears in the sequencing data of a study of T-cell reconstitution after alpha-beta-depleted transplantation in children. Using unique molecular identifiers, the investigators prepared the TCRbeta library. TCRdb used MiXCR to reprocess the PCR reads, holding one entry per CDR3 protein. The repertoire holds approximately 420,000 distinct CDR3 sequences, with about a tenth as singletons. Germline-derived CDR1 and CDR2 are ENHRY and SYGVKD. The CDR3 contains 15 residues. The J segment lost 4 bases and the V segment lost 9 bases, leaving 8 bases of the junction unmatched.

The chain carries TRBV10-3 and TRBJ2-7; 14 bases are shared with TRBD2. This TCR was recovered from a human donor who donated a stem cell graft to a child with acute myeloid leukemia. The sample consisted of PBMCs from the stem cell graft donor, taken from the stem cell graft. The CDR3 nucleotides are TGTGCCATTGACCCCGGGACTAGCGGGAGTTACGAGCAGTACTTC. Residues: CAIDPGTSGSYEQYF.